One and the same sample provided the 10 T cell receptor beta chains below, sequenced in a study of cytomegalovirus exposure and HLA in healthy donors. Both 60 Vbeta primers and 13 Jbeta primers went into the PCR. Generated by immunoSEQ multiplex PCR, the TCRdb table keeps only in-frame clones and is missing some. This sample has around 100,000 clones; approximately 65% occur once, and the top ten carry 2.1%. The source material was PBMCs. The source is a man younger than 40 in good health and CMV-seronegative.

The chain has TRBV28 and TRBJ1-2, with a tentative D call TRBD1 (5 bases). The germline CDR1 and CDR2 sequences are MDHEN and SYDVKM. V lost 3 bases, J lost 8 bases, and 7 bases lay in between. This CDR3 has 11 amino acids. CDR3 sequence: CASSFQGGYTF. CDR3 coding DNA: TGTGCCAGCAGTTTCCAGGGCGGCTACACCTTC.

The V and J genes are TRBV28 and TRBJ2-3; D unresolved. Germline V gene sequence: CDR1 MDHEN, CDR2 SYDVKM. The CDR3 has 15 residues. The V end lost 6 bases, the J end lost 1 base, and 14 bases lay between the germline ends. This CDR3 reads CASRELEVGTDTQYF. The CDR3 DNA sequence: TGTGCCAGCAGGGAGCTAGAGGTCGGCACAGATACGCAGTATTTT.

V and J are TRBV29-1 and TRBJ2-5; no clear D. V lost 2 bases and J lost 5, with 15 bases in between. From germline, CDR1 is SQVTM and CDR2 ANQGSEA. The CDR3 spans 14 residues. The CDR3 spells CSVELTRIGETQYF. The CDR3 nucleotides read TGCAGCGTTGAACTGACGAGGATTGGGGAGACCCAGTACTTC.

In its sample, this clone was seen a few times. The V gene is TRBV10-1, the J gene TRBJ2-1, with a possible D match to TRBD2 (6 bases). This CDR3 spans 15 amino acids. V was cut by 2 bases and J by 8 bases, with 16 bases left in between. CDR1 WNHNN and CDR2 SYGVQD come from the germline V gene (reference sequence). CDR3 residues: CASSEVKGGRHEQFF. CDR3 bases: TGCGCCAGCAGTGAGGTCAAGGGAGGACGGCATGAGCAGTTCTTC.

This clone was seen a few times. The chain couples TRBV11-3 to TRBJ2-5, with D maybe TRBD2 (7 bases). CDR3 size: 15 residues. Per germline, CDR1 SGHNT and CDR2 YENEEA. V was pared by 5 bases and J by 5 bases, with 18 bases between. CDR3 sequence reads: CASSASWGGLETQYF. CDR3 sequence (DNA): TGTGCCAGCAGCGCTAGCTGGGGGGGCTTGGAGACCCAGTACTTC.

This rearrangement joins TRBV10-3 to TRBJ2-7, with 8 bases fitting TRBD1. Trimming removed 3 bases from V and 4 bases from J; junction bases left unmatched: 8. The CDR3 is made up of 15 amino acids. Germline V gene lookup returns CDR1 ENHRY and CDR2 SYGVKD. In DNA, the CDR3 is TGTGCCATCAGTGATAGTAGGACAGGGAGGTACGAGCAGTACTTC. Translated: CAISDSRTGRYEQYF.

The chain uses TRBV5-6 and TRBJ2-7, with D possibly matching TRBD1 (5 bases). With 4 bases removed from V and 0 bases from J, the gap between germline ends came to 14 bases. CDR1 is SGHDT and CDR2 is YYEEEE in the germline V gene. The CDR3 spans 15 residues. DNA for the CDR3: TGTGCCAGCAGCCACAGGTCTTTGTCCTCCTACGAGCAGTACTTC. Translated: CASSHRSLSSYEQYF.

The table lists this clone with a count of one. The chain combines TRBV7-6 with TRBJ2-7; D may be TRBD1 (6 bases). The ends were cut back, 3 bases at V and 5 bases at J, with 11 bases in the middle. The CDR3 consists of 13 residues. Looked up from germline, CDR1 is SGHVS and CDR2 is FNYEAQ. CDR3 amino acids: CASSLNRVDEQYF. The CDR3 DNA reads TGTGCCAGCAGCTTGAACAGGGTGGACGAGCAGTACTTC. Together with reference TRBV7-6 and TRBJ2-7, the CDR3 gives the full variable domain: GAGVSQSPRYKVTKRGQDVALRCDPISGHVSLYWYRQALGQGPEFLTYFNYEAQQDKSGLPNDRFSAERPEGSISTLTIQRTEQRDSAMYRCASSLNRVDEQYFGPGTRLTVT.

This clone was observed once. This rearrangement joins TRBV7-4 to TRBJ2-3; D ambiguous. Between the trimmed V and J ends, which lost 1 base and 3 bases, there was a span of 5 bases. The CDR3 extends over 13 amino acids. Per the germline V gene, CDR1 is SGHVT and CDR2 is SQSDAQ. The CDR3 DNA reads as TGTGCCAGCAGCTTAGGCAGAACAGATACGCAGTATTTT. Encoded protein: CASSLGRTDTQYF.

The genes are TRBV7-2 and TRBJ2-5, with 10 positions matching TRBD2. The CDR3 runs 15 residues. Germline CDR1 and CDR2: SGHTA and FQGNSA. The V and J ends lost 6 bases and 5 bases, in that order; junction bases with no gene match: 9. The CDR3 reads CASRAGLAGGETQYF. As DNA, the CDR3 is TGTGCCAGCAGGGCCGGGTTAGCGGGGGGTGAGACCCAGTACTTC.